These 8 T cell receptor beta chains originate from one sample sequenced in a study of CD8+CD57+ T cells in acquired aplastic anemia. TCR beta VDJ and CDR3 were profiled, and genomic DNA was the template. Via MiXCR, TCRdb re-called the reads, giving one row per CDR3 protein. The data contain roughly 250,000 distinct CDR3 sequences, around 45% of them singletons. Patients who underwent sequencing had shown CD8+CD57+ cell expansion by flow cytometry. Sequencing was done on a sample of sorted CD4+, CD8+, or CD8+CD57+ T cells (not recorded which) from PBMCs. The receptors originated from a human donor with aplastic anemia.

The V and J genes are TRBV15 and TRBJ1-5, with D possibly TRBD1 on 5 matching bases. V shed 1 base and J shed 9 bases, with 10 bases lying between them. Germline assignment: CDR1 LNHNV and CDR2 YYDKDF (reference sequence). The CDR3 consists of 13 residues. The CDR3: CATSRGGAGPQHF. The CDR3 region has the DNA TGTGCCACCAGCAGAGGGGGCGCAGGGCCCCAGCATTTT.

In its sample, this clonotype was seen a few times. The chain joins TRBV5-6 to TRBJ2-1, with 8 bases matching TRBD2. This CDR3 contains 19 residues. Trimming at V came to 10 bases and at J to 0 bases, leaving 21 bases not matched to a gene. The V gene's germline CDR1 is SGHDT and CDR2 YYEEEE. CDR3 coding DNA: TGTGCCTCCCAAAGATCACTAGCGGACTCGACCAGCTCCTACAATGAGCAGTTCTTC. Protein sequence: CASQRSLADSTSSYNEQFF.

The gene calls are TRBV12-3 or TRBV12-4 and TRBJ2-3; D uncertain. V shed 5 bases and J shed 3 bases, with 9 bases lying between them. This CDR3 region has 13 residues. The CDR3 DNA reads as TGTGCCAGCAGTACAAGACCGACAGATACGCAGTATTTT. As protein: CASSTRPTDTQYF.

This clonotype came up once. The chain links TRBV7-2 to TRBJ2-1, with unresolved D. The CDR3 has 13 amino acids. Trimming removed 6 bases at V and 3 bases at J, with 9 bases between. The germline CDR1 and CDR2 sequences are SGHTA and FQGNSA. The CDR3 region is CASSPKGYNEQFF. The DNA for the CDR3 is TGTGCCAGCAGTCCGAAGGGCTACAATGAGCAGTTCTTC.

This clonotype was seen repeatedly, ten times or more. The chain employs TRBV7-9 and TRBJ2-5; weak D call: TRBD2 (6 bases). This CDR3 has 17 amino acids. The germline V gene encodes CDR1 SEHNR and CDR2 FQNEAQ (reference sequence). V was pared by 2 bases and J by 0 bases, with 16 bases between. This CDR3 reads CASSLFSIGGDQETQYF. The CDR3 nucleotides read TGTGCCAGCAGCTTATTTAGCATTGGAGGGGACCAAGAGACCCAGTACTTC.

This clonotype was found many times. This chain links TRBV14 with TRBJ2-7; maybe TRBD1 (6 bases). Germline CDR1 is SGHDN and CDR2 is FVKESK. Trimming removed 3 bases at V and 2 bases at J, with 14 bases between. The CDR3 spans 15 residues. CDR3 nucleotide sequence: TGTGCCAGCAGCCATCAGACAGGACCCACCTACGAGCAGTACTTC. Residues: CASSHQTGPTYEQYF.

This clonotype was found a few times. The chain couples TRBV10-3 to TRBJ1-1, with a weak D call TRBD1 (6 bases). Looked up from germline, CDR1 is ENHRY and CDR2 is SYGVKD. The CDR3 is 14 amino acids. Trimming took off 6 bases at V and 1 base at J, with 12 bases between the two ends. The CDR3 reads CAIRPGQPNTEAFF. The CDR3 region has the DNA TGTGCCATCAGACCAGGACAGCCGAACACTGAAGCTTTCTTT.

This clonotype was found many times. The CDR3 loop is CASSLEAGGLSSYNEQFF. CDR3 nucleotide sequence: TGTGCCAGCAGCTTGGAAGCGGGAGGCCTTAGCTCCTACAATGAGCAGTTCTTC. This sequence joins TRBV5-6 and TRBJ2-1; 9 bases align to TRBD2. CDR3 length equals 18 residues. V trimming: 0 bases; J trimming: 0 bases; junction bases outside the gene matches: 7. CDR1 SGHDT and CDR2 YYEEEE come from the germline V gene.